The entry that follows covers one TCR beta chain sequence. Its antigen has not been determined. Per-base quality was not reported, and no clone a single base away is much larger than it. The data derive from a study of cytomegalovirus exposure and HLA in healthy donors (TCRdb year 2017). About the full investigation: According to an earlier analysis of a few hundred of the donors, some 180 million T cells yielded 120 million or so unique TCR beta sequences and more than 250 Gb of sequence data. Roughly 300 gigabases of sequencing data and 75 million to 85 million unique TCR sequences made up an early release that covered fewer than 650 HLA-typed donors. The genetic ancestry cluster associated with self-reported Caucasian donors included roughly four fifths of the approximately 410 genotyped donors. The study was designed to test whether signatures of past pathogen exposure could be identified by cataloging public T cell receptors. The study used immunosequencing to profile the T cell repertoires of 670 or so subjects and linked those repertoires to cytomegalovirus serostatus. In addition to the first cohort of roughly 670 subjects, a separate validation cohort of approximately 130 different subjects was used. To predict cytomegalovirus infection status, the study brought together high-throughput TCR immunosequencing, statistical association of individual TCRs with disease status, and machine learning. A later analysis re-analyzed previously published TCR beta repertoires from hundreds of donors and added high-resolution HLA genotyping to study TCR occurrence patterns. The later analysis used no new phenotypic data to find candidate immune exposures, relying instead on TCR beta sequences and their occurrence across donors. An earlier analysis of around 640 of the donors used high-throughput TCR beta sequencing to judge whether each TCR beta V gene segment behaved as functional or pseudogenic. Alongside the repertoire data, information on donor age, sex, ethnicity and CMV serostatus was compiled. A later genetic analysis took genome-wide SNP genotypes for about three fifths of the roughly 670 donors and used that subset as a discovery cohort. Every discovery cohort repertoire had been produced on one sequencing platform. Both class I and class II loci were covered by HLA typing, at four-digit resolution. Typing coverage differed by locus: A, B, C, DRB1 and DQB1 were typed in about 629-630 donors, DQA1 in 500 to 550, DPA1 in approximately 610, and DPB1 in approximately 450. Roughly five DR-DQ haplotypes were handled as single units for association and clustering, since linkage in the cohort was strong. Among a few hundred genotyped donors of the cohort, an average of approximately 240,000 unique TCR beta nucleotide sequences were sequenced per donor, roughly a sixth of them non-productive.

Library method: the immunoSEQ multiplex PCR assay. For the multiplex PCR, a mixture combining 60 forward primers for TCR Vbeta segments and 13 reverse primers for TCR Jbeta segments was used. The CDR3 region of rearranged TCR beta genes was amplified from genomic DNA with a multiplex PCR assay. Amplified TCR beta libraries were sequenced as 87-base-pair reads on the Illumina HiSeq System. The original pipeline was this. A later analysis counted 75 million to 100 million unique TCR beta chains across the 600 to 850 repertoires, and roughly 11 million of these chains were shared by at least two donors. To remove PCR and sequencing errors, raw reads were error-corrected and collapsed into unique sequences using a nearest-neighbor algorithm that merged closely related sequences. To assign V, D and J gene segments, CDR3 sequences were aligned to IMGT reference sequences. For a sequence to be retained, at least a six-nucleotide match to both a V gene segment and a J gene segment was required. Rearrangements were classified as productive when the CDR3 lacked stop codons and remained in frame with V and J, and all other rearrangements were classified as non-productive. CDR3 was defined according to IMGT convention as the region running from the second conserved V-encoded cysteine to the conserved J-encoded phenylalanine. Sequences without an unambiguous match to a single V gene segment were excluded from the earlier analysis of a few hundred of the donors. An earlier analysis of about 590 of the donors classified V segments as functional when productive rearrangements were above 56.7% and as segregating when the standard deviation between donors was above 5%. A statistical classification framework was developed to diagnose cytomegalovirus status using the catalog of TCR beta chain sequences. V and J gene assignment, in a later analysis, came from comparing TCR nucleotide sequences with IMGT/GENE-DB human TR gene sequences. The TCRdist pipeline was used in a later analysis to assign CDR3 sequences and most-parsimonious VDJ recombination scenarios. In a later analysis, each TCR beta chain was defined by its CDR3 amino acid sequence together with its V-gene family, and reads lacking a unique V-gene family were excluded. In a later analysis, 450 to 600 highly shared, low-generation-probability nucleotide sequences were removed to address suspected cross-contamination and a sequencing artifact. A later analysis calculated a clonal expansion index for each public chain from normalized within-repertoire ranks of inferred template counts. In a later analysis, generation probabilities were computed with a VDJ recombination model fitted to out-of-frame rearrangements, and the resulting probabilities were checked against IGoR. In a later analysis, TCR-TCR, TCR-HLA and TCR-CMV co-occurrence was scored with hypergeometric tests, and a repertoire-size bias correction was applied to TCR pairs. False discovery rates were estimated in a later analysis by permuting HLA or CMV assignments 20 times. In a later analysis, co-occurring TCRs were grouped with DBSCAN, and TCRdist sequence similarity was added when clustering was performed within HLA-allele-positive subsets. Repertoires with fewer than 30,000 or more than 120,000 public chains, plus five repertoires with anomalous nucleotide sharing, were excluded from co-occurrence clustering. Imported from immuneACCESS, the table was reduced by TCRdb to in-frame sequences with V and J called. These copies leave out some clones; in studies compared against another copy, an unresolved V gene accounts for under half, and the cause of the remainder is not known. V, J and clone size were drawn from that table, and D and trimming were deduced from the DNA. This sample holds 110,000 to 150,000 clones; approximately 70% were observed only once. In total, the top ten clones hold over 1% of the sample.

Overall study outcomes, separate from this receptor: In an earlier analysis of approximately 590 of the donors, most TCR beta V segments appeared in productive rearrangements about 90% or about 30% of the time, broadly matching IMGT annotations. In a later analysis, HLA-associated TCR beta chains showed more clonal expansion and lower generation probabilities than non-associated chains that were equally common. Some IMGT-functional V segments, including TRBV6-2 and TRBV6-3, could not be told apart with the 87-base-pair reads, so those segments were excluded. A further reported finding was that TCR beta sequences accurately predicted the HLA-A and HLA-B alleles for most subjects in the first cohort. A few of the identified cytomegalovirus-associated TCR beta chains were confirmed in vitro to be specific for cytomegalovirus antigens. Most CMV-associated TCR beta chains appeared to be HLA-restricted in a later analysis, and the HLA associations seemed to be driven largely by CMV exposure. It was suggested by the authors that the approach could potentially be generalized to other disease states and immunological phenotypes. For the cohort, immune exposure information was limited to CMV serostatus. An association between a missense DCLRE1C variant and V-gene and J-gene trimming of TCR beta chains was found in a later genetic analysis and replicated in an independent cohort. Because HLA typing was unavailable for some donors at each locus, only the typed subset was used in association tests. About 17 rarely observed V segments, including chromosome 9 orphons, were excluded from the earlier analysis of approximately 600 of the donors because counts were too low. The cohort was sequenced for TCR beta chains only, and without alpha or paired-chain data the features that could be detected were limited. A later genetic analysis reported fewer N-insertions in productive TCRs among donors in an Asian-associated ancestry cluster than the approximately 700-donor mean. Cytomegalovirus status was reported to be diagnosed by the classifier with high specificity and sensitivity in both the original and validation cohorts. In a later analysis, the rate of TCR association differed among HLA loci, with DRB1 alleles having the most associated TCRs and HLA-C alleles having the fewest. Roughly uniform sequencing depth across donors was assumed in presence/absence analyses, although this assumption may not hold. In a later analysis, 15,000 to 20,000 TCR beta sequences were associated with specific HLA alleles at a false discovery rate of 0.05. Correlated functional status among segregating V segments might reflect linkage disequilibrium, but an unknown experimental factor could not be ruled out. When HLA alleles, especially DR and DQ, strongly co-occurred, TCR associations were difficult to assign to individual alleles. A cluster of highly shared sequence variants was judged likely to represent a technical artifact of the sequencing pipeline. According to a later analysis, parvovirus B19, influenza, CMV and Epstein-Barr virus appeared linked to several top co-occurrence clusters. Most TCR sequences were observed very rarely across donors, whereas some public TCRs were present in many individuals. The study listed approximately 160 TCR beta chains as associated with cytomegalovirus.

The cohort consisted of 666 healthy bone marrow donors. Cohort members were all nominally healthy when sampled, although unrecorded immune exposures were likely present. The donor tested CMV seronegative, placing the donor among the 350 to 400 seronegative members of the cohort. Each donor provided a peripheral blood sample, and peripheral blood mononuclear cells were used for TCR beta sequencing. The Qiagen DNeasy Blood Extraction Kit was used to extract genomic DNA from the blood cell samples. The germline V gene provides CDR1 KGHSH and CDR2 LQKENI. A distance of 13 bases separates the germline ends of V and J, which lose 4 bases and 1 base respectively. Including the terminal cysteine and phenylalanine, the CDR3 comprises 15 residues. The kept DNA is CDR3 alone, 45 bases in frame from the first base.

The chain was built from TRBV18 and TRBJ1-1; possibly the D gene is TRBD1, per 6 matching bases. This TCR was recovered from a woman aged 40 to 55 in good health and CMV-seronegative. Sequenced: PBMCs. The DNA reads as follows: TGTGCCAGCTCACGTGGACAGAACAGGAACACTGAAGCTTTCTTT. This is translated as CASSRGQNRNTEAFF. Reference TRBV18 and TRBJ1-1 proteins supply the regions before and after the CDR3; the full variable domain is: NAGVMQNPRHLVRRRGQEARLRCSPMKGHSHVYWYRQLPEEGLKFMVYLQKENIIDESGMPKERFSAEFPKEGPSILRIQQVVRGDSAAYFCASSRGQNRNTEAFFGQGTRLTVV.